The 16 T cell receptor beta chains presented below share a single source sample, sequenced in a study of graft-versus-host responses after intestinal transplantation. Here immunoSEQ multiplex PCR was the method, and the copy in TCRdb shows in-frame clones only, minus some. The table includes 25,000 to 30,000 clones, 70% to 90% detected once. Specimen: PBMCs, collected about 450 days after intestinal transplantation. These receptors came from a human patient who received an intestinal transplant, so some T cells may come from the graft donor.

CDR3 DNA sequence: TGTGCCAGCAGCTTGTTAGCCGATACGCAGTATTTT. Amino acid sequence: CASSLLADTQYF. The J gene is TRBJ2-3, the V gene TRBV5-4; D is undetermined. Looked up from germline, CDR1 is SGHNT and CDR2 is YYREEE (reference sequence). The CDR3 runs 12 residues. Trimming removed 1 base from V and 6 bases from J, with 6 bases in between.

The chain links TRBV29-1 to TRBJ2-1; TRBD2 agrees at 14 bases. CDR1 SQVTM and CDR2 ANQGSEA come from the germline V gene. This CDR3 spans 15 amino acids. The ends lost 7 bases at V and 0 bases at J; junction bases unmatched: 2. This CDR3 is CSGGTSGSSYNEQFF. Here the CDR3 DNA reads TGCAGCGGAGGGACTAGCGGGAGCTCCTACAATGAGCAGTTCTTC.

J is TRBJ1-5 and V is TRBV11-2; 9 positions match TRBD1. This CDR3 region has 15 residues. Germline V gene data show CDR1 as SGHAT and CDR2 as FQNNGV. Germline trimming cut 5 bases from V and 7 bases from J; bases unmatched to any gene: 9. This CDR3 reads CASSPGTGFEQPQHF. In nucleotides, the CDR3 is TGTGCCAGCAGCCCCGGGACAGGGTTCGAACAGCCCCAGCATTTT.

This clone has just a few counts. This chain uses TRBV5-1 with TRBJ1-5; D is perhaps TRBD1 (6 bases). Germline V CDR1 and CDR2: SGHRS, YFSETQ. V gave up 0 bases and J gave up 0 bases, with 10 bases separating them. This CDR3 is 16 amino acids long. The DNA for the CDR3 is TGCGCCAGCAGCTTGGACAGGGAATATAGCAATCAGCCCCAGCATTTT. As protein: CASSLDREYSNQPQHF.

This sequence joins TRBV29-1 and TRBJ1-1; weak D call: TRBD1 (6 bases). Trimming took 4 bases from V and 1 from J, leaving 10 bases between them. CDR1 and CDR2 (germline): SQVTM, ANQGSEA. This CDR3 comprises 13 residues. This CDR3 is CSVGPGENTEAFF. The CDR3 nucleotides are TGCAGCGTTGGGCCAGGGGAGAACACTGAAGCTTTCTTT.

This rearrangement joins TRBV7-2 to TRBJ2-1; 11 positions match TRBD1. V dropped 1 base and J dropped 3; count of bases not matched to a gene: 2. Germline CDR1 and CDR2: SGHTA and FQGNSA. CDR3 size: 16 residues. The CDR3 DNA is TGTGCCAGCAGCTTAGGCGGGACAGGGGGCTACAATGAGCAGTTCTTC. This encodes CASSLGGTGGYNEQFF.

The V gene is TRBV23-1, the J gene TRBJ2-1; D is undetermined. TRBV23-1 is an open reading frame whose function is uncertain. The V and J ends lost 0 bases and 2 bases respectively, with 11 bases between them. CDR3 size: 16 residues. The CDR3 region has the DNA TGCGCCAGCAGTCAATCGGTGGAAAGGGCCTACAATGAGCAGTTCTTC. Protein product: CASSQSVERAYNEQFF.

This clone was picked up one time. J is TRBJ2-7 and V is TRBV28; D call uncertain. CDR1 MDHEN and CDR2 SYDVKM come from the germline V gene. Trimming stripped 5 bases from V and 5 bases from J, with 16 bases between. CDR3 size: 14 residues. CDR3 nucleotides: TGTGCCAGCAGTCGCAACTCCCCTGTAGACGAGCAGTACTTC. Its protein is CASSRNSPVDEQYF.

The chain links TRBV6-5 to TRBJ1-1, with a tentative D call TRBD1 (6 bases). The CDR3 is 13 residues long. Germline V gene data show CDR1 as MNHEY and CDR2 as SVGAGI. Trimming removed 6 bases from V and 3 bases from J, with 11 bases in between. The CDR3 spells CASREGQYTEAFF. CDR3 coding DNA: TGTGCCAGCAGGGAAGGACAGTACACTGAAGCTTTCTTT.

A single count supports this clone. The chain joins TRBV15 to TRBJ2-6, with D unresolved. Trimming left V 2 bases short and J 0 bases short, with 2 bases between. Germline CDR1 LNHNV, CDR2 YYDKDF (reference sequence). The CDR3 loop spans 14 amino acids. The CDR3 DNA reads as TGTGCCACCAGCAGAAACTCTGGGGCCAACGTCCTGACTTTC. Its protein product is CATSRNSGANVLTF. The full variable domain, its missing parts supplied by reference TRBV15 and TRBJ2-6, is DAMVIQNPRYQVTQFGKPVTLSCSQTLNHNVMYWYQQKSSQAPKLLFHYYDKDFNNEADTPDNFQSRRPNTSFCFLDIRSPGLGDTAMYLCATSRNSGANVLTFGAGSRLTVL.

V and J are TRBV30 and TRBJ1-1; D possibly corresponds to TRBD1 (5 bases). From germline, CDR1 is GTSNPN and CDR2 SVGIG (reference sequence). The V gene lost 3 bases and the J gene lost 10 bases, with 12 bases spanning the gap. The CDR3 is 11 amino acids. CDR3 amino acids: CAWSDGDRAFF. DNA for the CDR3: TGTGCCTGGAGCGACGGGGACCGAGCTTTCTTT.

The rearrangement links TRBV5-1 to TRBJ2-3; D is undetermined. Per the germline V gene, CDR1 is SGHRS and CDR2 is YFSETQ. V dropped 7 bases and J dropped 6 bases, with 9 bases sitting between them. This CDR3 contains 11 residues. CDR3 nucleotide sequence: TGCGCCAGCCATGGAAGGGATACGCAGTATTTT. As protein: CASHGRDTQYF. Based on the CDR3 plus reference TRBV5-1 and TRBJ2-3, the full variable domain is KAGVTQTPRYLIKTRGQQVTLSCSPISGHRSVSWYQQTPGQGLQFLFEYFSETQRNKGNFPGRFSGRQFSNSRSEMNVSTLELGDSALYLCASHGRDTQYFGPGTRLTVL.

As DNA, the CDR3 is TGTGCCAGCAGCGCGTTGTTTGGGGCCAACGTCCTGACTTTC. This translates into CASSALFGANVLTF. The chain combines TRBV7-2 with TRBJ2-6; unclear D gene. V was clipped by 5 bases and J by 3 bases, with 8 bases between them. The germline V gene has CDR1 SGHTA and CDR2 FQGNSA. CDR3 size: 14 residues.

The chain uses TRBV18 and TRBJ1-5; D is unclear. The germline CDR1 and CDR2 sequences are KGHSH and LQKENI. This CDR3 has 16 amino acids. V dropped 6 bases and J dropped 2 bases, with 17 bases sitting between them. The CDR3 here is CASSSLPGWGNQPQHF. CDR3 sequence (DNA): TGTGCCAGCTCCTCCCTCCCGGGATGGGGCAATCAGCCCCAGCATTTT.

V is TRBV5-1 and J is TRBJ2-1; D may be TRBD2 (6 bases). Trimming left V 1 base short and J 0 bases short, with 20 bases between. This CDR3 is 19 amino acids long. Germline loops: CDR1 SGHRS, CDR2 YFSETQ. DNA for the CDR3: TGCGCCAGCAGCTTGCCGGCGGGGCGCCACCTGAGCTCCTACAATGAGCAGTTCTTC. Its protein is CASSLPAGRHLSSYNEQFF.

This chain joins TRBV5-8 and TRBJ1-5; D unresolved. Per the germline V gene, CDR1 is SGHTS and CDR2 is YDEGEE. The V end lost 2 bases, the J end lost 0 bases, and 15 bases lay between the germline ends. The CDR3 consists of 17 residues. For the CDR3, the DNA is TGTGCCAGCAGCTTCGTCGACATTGCCGATAGCAATCAGCCCCAGCATTTT. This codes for CASSFVDIADSNQPQHF. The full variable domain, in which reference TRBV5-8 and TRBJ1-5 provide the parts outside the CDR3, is EAGVTQSPTHLIKTRGQQATLRCSPISGHTSVYWYQQALGLGLQFLLWYDEGEERNRGNFPPRFSGRQFPNYSSELNVNALELEDSALYLCASSFVDIADSNQPQHFGDGTRLSIL.